A selection of T cell receptor beta chains follows, all from one sample in a study of cytomegalovirus exposure and HLA in healthy donors. Here immunoSEQ multiplex PCR was the method, and the copy in TCRdb shows in-frame clones only, minus some. The sample carries more than 95,000 clones, 70% to 80% recorded once. Specimen: PBMCs. These receptors all stem from a man aged 30 to 45 in good health and CMV-seronegative. The CDR3 runs from the conserved cysteine through the conserved F or W. The order of the fields is clone size, V gene, D gene, J gene, CDR3 protein, CDR3 DNA. The D gene is left open where the match is weak. Clone size is not always given. Where it is, it says once, few, many or a class for expanded clones.

once	TRBV29-1	TRBD1	TRBJ1-1	CSVEGQTHTEAFF	TGCAGCGTTGAGGGACAGACCCACACTGAAGCTTTCTTT
once	TRBV5-1	TRBD1	TRBJ1-4	CASSQPGQGAANEKLFF	TGCGCCAGCAGCCAGCCTGGACAGGGGGCGGCTAATGAAAAACTGTTTTTT
-	TRBV15	TRBD1	TRBJ2-7	CATKSGRGQAYEQYF	TGTGCCACCAAATCAGGAAGGGGACAGGCCTACGAGCAGTACTTC
-	TRBV7-6	TRBD1	TRBJ1-1	CASSLLSGQGSTEAFF	TGTGCCAGCAGCTTATTGTCTGGACAGGGGAGCACTGAAGCTTTCTTT
-	TRBV19	TRBD2	TRBJ2-1	CASSIRTSGANEQFF	TGTGCCAGTAGTATTCGTACTAGCGGGGCGAATGAGCAGTTCTTC
-	TRBV6-6	TRBD1	TRBJ1-5	CASSPDRGSNQPQHF	TGTGCCAGCAGCCCGGACAGGGGGAGCAATCAGCCCCAGCATTTT
-	TRBV5-1	-	TRBJ1-5	CASSLGRGKSNQPQHF	TGCGCCAGCAGCTTGGGTCGTGGCAAGAGCAATCAGCCCCAGCATTTT
-	TRBV7-2	-	TRBJ2-3	CASVPRGSTDTQYF	TGTGCCAGCGTCCCCAGGGGTAGCACAGATACGCAGTATTTT
-	TRBV28	-	TRBJ1-4	CASRVTSEKLFF	TGTGCCAGCAGGGTTACATCGGAAAAACTGTTTTTT
few	TRBV9	-	TRBJ2-2	CASSVVRGGELFF	TGTGCCAGCAGCGTAGTCAGAGGGGGGGAGCTGTTTTTT
-	TRBV6-5	-	TRBJ1-1	CASSYDGGKGTEAFF	TGTGCCAGCAGTTACGATGGGGGGAAGGGGACTGAAGCTTTCTTT
-	TRBV5-1	-	TRBJ1-6	CASSLTEGGGSPLHF	TGCGCCAGCAGCCTTACGGAGGGTGGTGGTTCACCCCTCCACTTT
-	TRBV5-1	TRBD1	TRBJ1-2	CASSLGEGGNYGYTF	TGCGCCAGCTCCCTCGGGGAAGGGGGCAACTATGGCTACACCTTC
few	TRBV9	-	TRBJ2-3	CASSVDIASTDTQYF	TGTGCCAGCAGCGTAGACATAGCTAGCACAGATACGCAGTATTTT
-	TRBV5-1	-	TRBJ2-2	CASSPTAVLRGAVF	TGCGCCAGCAGCCCCACAGCAGTTCTCCGGGGAGCTGTTTTT
-	TRBV7-2	-	TRBJ1-2	CASSKTRSYGYTF	TGTGCCAGCAGCAAGACAAGAAGCTATGGCTACACCTTC
-	TRBV7-2	TRBD1	TRBJ2-2	CASSTLQGAVGELFF	TGTGCCAGCAGCACCCTACAGGGGGCTGTCGGGGAGCTGTTTTTT
-	TRBV2	TRBD1	TRBJ2-7	CASSGGTGDEQYF	TGTGCCAGCAGTGGGGGGACAGGGGACGAGCAGTACTTC
-	TRBV5-1	-	TRBJ2-7	CASSLDTSYEQYF	TGCGCCAGCAGCTTGGACACATCCTACGAGCAGTACTTC
-	TRBV10-1	-	TRBJ2-7	CASTSPYEQYF	TGCGCCAGCACCTCTCCCTACGAGCAGTACTTC
-	TRBV11-3	TRBD1	TRBJ2-2	CASSFLQGSGELFF	TGTGCCAGCAGCTTCTTACAGGGGTCCGGGGAGCTGTTTTTT
-	TRBV27	TRBD1	TRBJ2-1	CASRPTPGTGNNEQFF	TGTGCCAGCAGGCCAACTCCCGGGACAGGGAACAATGAGCAGTTCTTC
-	TRBV6-5	TRBD1	TRBJ2-5	CASRDRGRETQYF	TGTGCCAGCAGAGACAGGGGAAGAGAGACCCAGTACTTC
-	TRBV6-1	-	TRBJ1-2	CASSRSANYGYTF	TGTGCCAGCAGCCGGAGTGCTAACTATGGCTACACCTTC
-	TRBV6-6	TRBD1	TRBJ1-1	CASSSTTGANTEAFF	TGTGCCAGCAGTTCGACAACAGGGGCGAACACTGAAGCTTTCTTT
few	TRBV11-2	-	TRBJ1-2	CASSLDGLYGYTF	TGTGCCAGCAGCTTAGATGGCCTCTATGGCTACACCTTC
-	TRBV27	-	TRBJ2-7	CASSLTLAPGIYEQYF	TGTGCCAGCAGTTTAACCCTAGCCCCTGGCATCTACGAGCAGTACTTC
few	TRBV10-3	TRBD1	TRBJ2-2	CAIRRQGSNTGELFF	TGTGCCATCAGGAGACAGGGCTCGAACACCGGGGAGCTGTTTTTT
-	TRBV5-1	TRBD1	TRBJ1-4	CASSLGQGADEKLFF	TGCGCCAGCAGCTTGGGACAGGGGGCGGATGAAAAACTGTTTTTT
-	TRBV11-1	TRBD1	TRBJ1-2	CASSTRTGDGYTF	TGTGCCAGCAGCACCCGGACAGGTGACGGCTACACCTTC
-	TRBV2	-	TRBJ2-1	CASSRSGGALSDEQFF	TGTGCCAGCAGCCGAAGTGGGGGGGCACTATCGGATGAGCAGTTCTTC
-	TRBV13	-	TRBJ1-1	CASSKMTGRNTEAFF	TGTGCCAGCAGCAAAATGACAGGAAGGAACACTGAAGCTTTCTTT
-	TRBV9	-	TRBJ2-6	CASSEGSSGANVLTF	TGTGCCAGCAGCGAGGGGTCTTCTGGGGCCAACGTCCTGACTTTC
-	TRBV19	-	TRBJ1-2	CASSIRTREKTGERPFNYGYTF	TGTGCCAGTAGTATTCGGACCCGGGAGAAAACCGGGGAGCGGCCTTTTAACTATGGCTACACCTTC
-	TRBV27	TRBD1	TRBJ2-7	CASSPSLFRDRGVSYEQYF	TGTGCCAGCAGCCCAAGCCTATTCCGGGACAGGGGAGTCTCCTACGAGCAGTACTTC
-	TRBV27	TRBD1	TRBJ1-1	CASSIGTATEAFF	TGTGCCAGCAGTATAGGGACAGCTACTGAAGCTTTCTTT
-	TRBV27	-	TRBJ1-6	CASSTQLSYNSPLHF	TGTGCCAGCAGCACACAGCTCTCCTATAATTCACCCCTCCACTTT
-	TRBV27	-	TRBJ1-5	CASRSGTNLYSNQPQHF	TGTGCCAGCCGATCCGGGACAAATCTTTATAGCAATCAGCCCCAGCATTTT
-	TRBV28	TRBD2	TRBJ2-3	CASSYSGGQRDTQYF	TGTGCCAGCAGTTATAGCGGGGGACAACGCGATACGCAGTATTTT
-	TRBV5-1	TRBD1	TRBJ2-7	CASSRDRGGDEQYF	TGCGCCAGCAGCCGGGACAGGGGAGGGGACGAGCAGTACTTC